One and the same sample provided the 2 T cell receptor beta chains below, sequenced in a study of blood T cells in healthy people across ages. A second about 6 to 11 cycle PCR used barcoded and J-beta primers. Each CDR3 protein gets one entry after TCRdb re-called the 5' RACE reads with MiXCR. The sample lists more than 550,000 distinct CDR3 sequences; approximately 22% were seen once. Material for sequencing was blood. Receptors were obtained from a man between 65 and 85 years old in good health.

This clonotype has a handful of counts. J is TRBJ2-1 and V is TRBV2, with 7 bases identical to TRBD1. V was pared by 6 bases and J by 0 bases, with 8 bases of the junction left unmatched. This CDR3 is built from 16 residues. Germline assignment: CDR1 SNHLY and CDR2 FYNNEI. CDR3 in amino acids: CASRPGGFSSYNEQFF. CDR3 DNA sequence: TGTGCCAGCAGGCCAGGGGGTTTCTCCTCCTACAATGAGCAGTTCTTC.

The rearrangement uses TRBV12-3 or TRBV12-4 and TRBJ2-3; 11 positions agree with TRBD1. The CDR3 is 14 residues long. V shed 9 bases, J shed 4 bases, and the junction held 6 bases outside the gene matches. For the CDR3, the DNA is TGTGCCAGTCGCCGGGACAGGGGGGCAGATACGCAGTATTTT. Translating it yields CASRRDRGADTQYF.